One sample yielded the 18 T cell receptor beta chains listed below, sequenced in a study of blood T cell repertoires in COVID-19. TCRdb keeps only in-frame clones here, not all; method: immunoSEQ multiplex PCR. The sample consists of a few hundred thousand clones, 87% of them appearing once. The sample consisted of peripheral blood. These receptors were obtained from a woman aged 50 to 60 with acute or convalescent COVID-19.

The V and J genes are TRBV27 and TRBJ2-7; TRBD2 aligns across 7 bases. The CDR3 covers 13 residues. V lost 3 bases to trimming and J lost 3 bases; unmatched junction nucleotides: 2. From germline, CDR1 is MNHEY and CDR2 SMNVEV (reference sequence). The CDR3: CASSFSGGYEQYF. CDR3 DNA sequence: TGTGCCAGCAGTTTTTCGGGGGGCTACGAGCAGTACTTC.

This sequence joins TRBV24-1 and TRBJ2-6; D gene unclear. V lost 2 bases to trimming and J lost 0 bases, with 13 bases between them. CDR1 is KGHDR, CDR2 SFDVKD, per germline. The CDR3 consists of 18 residues. In DNA, the CDR3 is TGTGCCACCAGTGATTCAGTATATCGAAACTCTGGGGCCAACGTCCTGACTTTC. Encoded protein: CATSDSVYRNSGANVLTF.

This sequence joins TRBV3-1 (or the pseudogene TRBV3-2) and TRBJ2-7; perhaps TRBD1 as D (6 bases). This CDR3 comprises 12 residues. Looked up from germline, CDR1 is LGHDT and CDR2 is YNNKEL (reference sequence). Trimming shortened V by 8 bases and J by 4 bases, and 12 bases separated the two germline ends. The chain's CDR3 is CASSRDTYEQYF. The CDR3 nucleotides read TGTGCCAGCTCCCGGGACACTTACGAGCAGTACTTC.

The rearrangement links TRBV19 to TRBJ1-4; 12 nucleotides align to TRBD1. The CDR3 totals 16 residues. V was pared by 4 bases and J by 8 bases, with 8 bases of the junction left unmatched. Germline loops: CDR1 LNHDA, CDR2 SQIVND (reference sequence). In DNA form, the CDR3 reads TGTGCCAGTAGTACGGGACAGGGGGCGCCTGGGGAAAAACTGTTTTTT. Protein: CASSTGQGAPGEKLFF.

The genes are TRBV27 and TRBJ2-7; 7 nucleotides match TRBD1. The germline CDR1 and CDR2 sequences are MNHEY and SMNVEV (reference sequence). V lost 4 bases and J lost 0; bases outside the gene matches: 6. The CDR3 loop spans 15 amino acids. The CDR3 loop reads CASSSGTVLSYEQYF. As DNA, the CDR3 is TGTGCCAGCAGTTCAGGGACAGTCCTCTCCTACGAGCAGTACTTC.

This clone was seen a single time. This chain links TRBV5-6 with TRBJ1-2, with a weak D call TRBD1 (5 bases). V was pared by 0 bases and J by 4 bases, with 13 bases between. The CDR3 consists of 15 residues. Germline-derived CDR1 and CDR2 are SGHDT and YYEEEE. CDR3 region: CASSLVDTKTYGYTF. CDR3 nucleotides: TGTGCCAGCAGCTTGGTGGACACTAAAACCTATGGCTACACCTTC.

The chain combines TRBV15 with TRBJ2-7; 10 bases align to TRBD2. Germline lookup yields CDR1 LNHNV and CDR2 YYDKDF (reference sequence). The V gene end was trimmed by 5 bases and the J gene end by 0 bases; junction bases not matched to a gene: 4. The CDR3 sequence is 15 residues long. The CDR3 reads CATSGRTSGSYEQYF. In nucleotides, the CDR3 is TGTGCCACCAGCGGACGGACTAGCGGCTCCTACGAGCAGTACTTC.

This clone was seen a few times. This chain links TRBV7-2 with TRBJ2-7, with D hard to call. The germline V and J ends were trimmed by 5 bases and 2 bases, with 16 bases remaining between them. Germline V lookup: CDR1 SGHTA, CDR2 FQGNSA. This CDR3 contains 15 residues. DNA for the CDR3: TGTGCCAGCAGCATGATACTGGAGTCAGCCTACGAGCAGTACTTC. Translating gives CASSMILESAYEQYF. Variable domain in full (rest from reference TRBV7-2 and TRBJ2-7): GAGVSQSPSNKVTEKGKDVELRCDPISGHTALYWYRQSLGQGLEFLIYFQGNSAPDKSGLPSDRFSAERTGGSVSTLTIQRTQQEDSAVYLCASSMILESAYEQYFGPGTRLTVT.

CDR3 protein: CATSRGLEVNTEAFF. CDR3 nucleotides: TGTGCCACCAGCAGAGGGCTTGAGGTGAACACTGAAGCTTTCTTT. The chain joins TRBV15 to TRBJ1-1; unclear D gene. CDR1 is LNHNV, CDR2 YYDKDF, per germline (reference sequence). V lost 1 base, J lost 0 bases, and 9 bases lay in between. This CDR3 has 15 residues.

Only one count was recorded for this clone. This sequence joins TRBV5-1 and TRBJ2-5; TRBD1 agrees at 8 bases. Germline-derived CDR1 and CDR2 are SGHRS and YFSETQ. V shed 3 bases and J 5 bases; nucleotides not matched to a gene: 6. CDR3 size: 14 residues. DNA of the CDR3: TGCGCCAGCAGCTGGACAGGGTCGGGGGAGACCCAGTACTTC. Protein product: CASSWTGSGETQYF.

V gene TRBV28 combines with J gene TRBJ1-5; TRBD1 matches 9 bases. CDR3 length: 15 amino acids. CDR1 and CDR2 (germline): MDHEN, SYDVKM. Losses at the gene ends were 3 bases for V and 9 bases for J; bases not matched to a gene: 9. CDR3 sequence reads: CASSFGTGLVRPQHF. CDR3 nucleotide sequence: TGTGCCAGCAGTTTTGGGACAGGGTTGGTACGGCCCCAGCATTTT.

The V call is TRBV7-2, the J call TRBJ2-6; D remains unclear. With 4 bases removed from V and 4 bases from J, the gap between germline ends came to 14 bases. This CDR3 region has 16 residues. Looked up from germline, CDR1 is SGHTA and CDR2 is FQGNSA. The CDR3 DNA reads as TGTGCCAGCAGCTCCAAGAGGATCTCCGGGGCCAACGTCCTGACTTTC. It translates to CASSSKRISGANVLTF.

This clone was picked up a small number of times. The chain is built from TRBV4-2 and TRBJ2-2, with D possibly TRBD2 on 6 matching bases. Per germline, CDR1 LGHNA and CDR2 YNFKEQ. The CDR3 is 15 residues long. Trimming removed 0 bases from V and 6 bases from J, with 11 bases in between. CDR3 DNA sequence: TGTGCCAGCAGCCAAGATGGGCTAGCGTCCGGGGAGCTGTTTTTT. This codes for CASSQDGLASGELFF.

The chain is built from TRBV19 and TRBJ1-2, with D unclear. This CDR3 comprises 14 residues. Trimming removed 3 bases from V and 8 bases from J, with 16 bases in between. Germline CDR1 reads LNHDA; CDR2 reads SQIVND (reference sequence). The CDR3 DNA follows: TGTGCCAGTAGTATTTTGGGTCCGGGTTTAGGCTACACCTTC. Residues: CASSILGPGLGYTF.

The chain is built from TRBV27 and TRBJ2-3; no definite D call. Germline V lookup: CDR1 MNHEY, CDR2 SMNVEV (reference sequence). CDR3 length: 13 amino acids. Trimming left V 6 bases short and J 2 bases short, with 9 bases between. The CDR3 region is CASRWQVTDTQYF. The CDR3, as DNA: TGTGCCAGCAGGTGGCAAGTCACAGATACGCAGTATTTT.

This clone was seen a single time. The J gene is TRBJ2-5, the V gene TRBV9; a possible D gene is TRBD1 (6 bases). The CDR3 covers 14 residues. V dropped 4 bases and J dropped 5 bases, with 15 bases sitting between them. Per the germline V gene, CDR1 is SGDLS and CDR2 is YYNGEE. The DNA for the CDR3 is TGTGCCAGCAGCCTCTCACAGGGCTACGAGACCCAGTACTTC. Translated, it gives CASSLSQGYETQYF.

The chain combines TRBV7-3 with TRBJ1-1; tentative D call: TRBD1 (5 bases). V was cut by 5 bases and J by 5 bases, with 12 bases left in between. CDR1 and CDR2 (germline): SGHTA, FQGTGA. The CDR3 has 13 residues. The chain's CDR3 is CASSPGIGTEAFF. The CDR3 region has the DNA TGTGCCAGCAGCCCAGGGATAGGAACTGAAGCTTTCTTT.

The chain is built from TRBV6-1 and TRBJ2-1; 8 positions match TRBD1. J was trimmed by 8 bases and V by 4 bases; bases with no gene match: 13. This CDR3 spans 16 amino acids. The germline V gene has CDR1 MNHNS and CDR2 SASEGT. The CDR3 sequence is CASSGYGQGDSDEQFF. The CDR3 DNA is TGTGCCAGCAGTGGATACGGACAGGGCGATAGCGATGAGCAGTTCTTC.